Shown below are 15 T cell receptor beta chains from a single sample sequenced in a study of PD-L1 blockade in urothelial cancer. Sequenced by immunoSEQ multiplex PCR; TCRdb stores in-frame clones only, minus some. Of about 86,000 clones listed, about 83% are singletons. Indicated time point: pretreatment peripheral blood. The sample here was PBMCs, taken around atezolizumab (anti-PD-L1) treatment. These receptor sequences come from a man between 60 and 75 years old with urothelial cancer.

The chain recombines TRBV10-3 with TRBJ2-7; D is perhaps TRBD2 (6 bases). The V and J ends lost 11 bases and 4 bases respectively, with 18 bases between them. This CDR3 comprises 13 residues. Germline V lookup: CDR1 ENHRY, CDR2 SYGVKD. The CDR3 region is CAAAGTGGYEQYF. CDR3 in DNA: TGTGCCGCCGCGGGGACCGGCGGGTACGAGCAGTACTTC.

This chain links TRBV9 with TRBJ2-3; 9 positions agree with TRBD2. The ends lost 2 bases at V and 6 bases at J; junction bases unmatched: 7. The length of the CDR3 is 15 residues. CDR1 and CDR2 (germline): SGDLS, YYNGEE. Here the CDR3 reads CASSVRESGRDTQYF. In nucleotides, the CDR3 is TGTGCCAGCAGCGTTCGGGAAAGCGGGAGGGATACGCAGTATTTT. The full variable domain, in which reference TRBV9 and TRBJ2-3 provide the parts outside the CDR3, is DSGVTQTPKHLITATGQRVTLRCSPRSGDLSVYWYQQSLDQGLQFLIQYYNGEERAKGNILERFSAQQFPDLHSELNLSSLELGDSALYFCASSVRESGRDTQYFGPGTRLTVL.

This clone has only a few counts. The chain is built from TRBV19 and TRBJ1-2, with D uncertain. The CDR3 runs to 13 residues. V was shortened by 10 bases and J by 8 bases, with 20 bases between the two germline ends. Germline-derived CDR1 and CDR2 are LNHDA and SQIVND (reference sequence). DNA for the CDR3: TGTGCCATCCGAGGGTTCCATCCAGGAGGCTACACCTTC. Translated: CAIRGFHPGGYTF.

The rearrangement joins TRBV5-1 to TRBJ1-1; 9 bases are a match to TRBD1. J was trimmed by 11 bases and V by 2 bases; bases with no gene match: 10. The CDR3 spans 14 residues. In germline, CDR1 is SGHRS, CDR2 YFSETQ. CDR3 bases: TGCGCCAGCAGCTTCGTCCCGGGACAGGGTTCGGCTTTCTTT. Translated, it gives CASSFVPGQGSAFF.

The chain couples TRBV19 to TRBJ1-5; tentative D call: TRBD1 (5 bases). Trimming removed 10 bases from V and 0 bases from J, with 16 bases in between. Germline values: CDR1 LNHDA, CDR2 SQIVND (reference sequence). CDR3 length: 15 residues. Here the CDR3 reads CATTDRTYSNQPQHF. CDR3 DNA: TGTGCCACCACAGACAGAACTTATAGCAATCAGCCCCAGCATTTT.

The CDR3 protein is CASSLGGVENTGELFF. The CDR3 nucleotides are TGTGCCAGCAGCTTAGGGGGGGTGGAGAACACCGGGGAGCTGTTTTTT. V and J are TRBV7-3 and TRBJ2-2; 7 bases fit TRBD2. V lost 2 bases, J lost 1 base, and 4 bases stayed unmatched. The CDR3 contains 16 residues. Germline CDR1 SGHTA, CDR2 FQGTGA.

J is TRBJ1-6 and V is TRBV19, with TRBD1 identical over 8 bases. The V segment lost 3 bases and the J segment 9 bases; nucleotides outside the gene matches: 7. This CDR3 is 15 amino acids long. From germline, CDR1 is LNHDA and CDR2 SQIVND (reference sequence). The CDR3 nucleotides read TGTGCCAGTAGTATTGACAGGGGTTGGGGTTCACCCCTCCACTTT. Its translation: CASSIDRGWGSPLHF.

This chain joins TRBV7-8 and TRBJ1-4; no reliable D call. Germline values: CDR1 SGHVS, CDR2 FQNEAQ. Deletions cut 4 bases from V and 10 bases from J, with 10 bases between. The CDR3 is 12 residues long. CDR3 sequence: CASSSGGVKLFF. In nucleotides, the CDR3 is TGTGCCAGCAGCTCAGGCGGGGTAAAACTGTTTTTT.

This chain connects TRBV14 to TRBJ2-7; TRBD2 matches at 7 bases. The germline V gene has CDR1 SGHDN and CDR2 FVKESK. Losses at the gene ends were 3 bases for V and 6 bases for J; bases not matched to a gene: 11. This CDR3 is built from 15 residues. The DNA of the CDR3 is TGTGCCAGCAGCCATAGCGGGCGGGGGTTTGTCGAGCAGTACTTC. Translating gives CASSHSGRGFVEQYF.

The chain has TRBV14 and TRBJ2-7, with unresolved D. V was trimmed by 0 bases and J by 0 bases, leaving 12 bases between them. The length of the CDR3 is 16 residues. The V gene's germline CDR1 is SGHDN and CDR2 FVKESK. DNA of the CDR3: TGTGCCAGCAGCCAAGATCTTATAGAAAGCTCCTACGAGCAGTACTTC. The encoded protein is CASSQDLIESSYEQYF.

About this clone: The junction and the germline gene differ at one end; a read error may be behind it. This chain links TRBV28 with TRBJ1-1; tentatively, D is TRBD1 (5 bases). CDR1 is MDHEN, CDR2 SYDVKM, per germline. This CDR3 contains 14 residues. The CDR3 coding sequence is TGTGCCAGCAGCTTATGGACAACGAACACTGAAGCTTTCTTT. It translates to CASSLWTTNTEAFF. Supplemented by reference TRBV28 and TRBJ1-1, the full variable domain reads DVKVTQSSRYLVKRTGEKVFLECVQDMDHENMFWYRQDPGLGLRLIYFSYDVKMKEKGDIPEGYSVSREKKERFSLILESASTNQTSMYLCASSLWTTNTEAFFGQGTRLTVV.

In its sample, this clone was seen a few times. The rearrangement links TRBV30 to TRBJ1-1, with D possibly being TRBD1 (6 bases). The ends were cut back, 4 bases at V and 5 bases at J, with 17 bases in the middle. Looked up from germline, CDR1 is GTSNPN and CDR2 is SVGIG (reference sequence). The CDR3 spans 14 residues. The CDR3 DNA reads as TGTGCCTGGATACGAGCAGGGGTGTGGACTGAAGCTTTCTTT. Its translation: CAWIRAGVWTEAFF.

This rearrangement joins TRBV7-9 to TRBJ2-3; TRBD1 matches 10 bases. CDR3 length: 15 residues. With V trimmed by 6 bases and J by 6 bases, 9 bases remained unmatched. Looked up from germline, CDR1 is SEHNR and CDR2 is FQNEAQ (reference sequence). The CDR3 nucleotides read TGTGCCAGCAGTCGACAGGGGGCGTTTCTGGATACGCAGTATTTT. This translates into CASSRQGAFLDTQYF.

This chain joins TRBV30 and TRBJ1-1; D is ambiguous. Germline CDR1 and CDR2: GTSNPN and SVGIG (reference sequence). CDR3 length: 13 residues. The ends were cut back, 3 bases at V and 1 base at J, with 9 bases in the middle. CDR3 in amino acids: CAWRRQTNTEAFF. DNA of the CDR3: TGTGCCTGGAGGAGGCAAACGAACACTGAAGCTTTCTTT.

The genes are TRBV15 and TRBJ2-2, with TRBD1 identical over 8 bases. Trimming took 5 bases from V and 1 from J; bases not matched to a gene: 9. This CDR3 region has 17 residues. Germline assignment: CDR1 LNHNV and CDR2 YYDKDF (reference sequence). The CDR3 reads CATSSLTGGMNTGELFF. CDR3 DNA sequence: TGTGCCACCAGCTCCCTAACAGGGGGAATGAACACCGGGGAGCTGTTTTTT.